A single sample gave rise to the 10 T cell receptor beta chains below, sequenced in a study of CD8+CD57+ T cells in acquired aplastic anemia. Researchers used genomic DNA as the template to profile TCR beta VDJ and CDR3. MiXCR, run by TCRdb on the reads, gives a single entry per CDR3 protein. The data hold about 240,000 distinct CDR3 sequences, with more than 40% observed a single time. Those patients picked for sequencing had displayed CD8+CD57+ cell expansion on flow cytometry. The sequenced sample was sorted CD4+, CD8+, or CD8+CD57+ T cells (not recorded which) from PBMCs. These receptors were collected from a human donor with aplastic anemia.

About this clonotype itself: Compared with germline, one end of the junction differs, possibly owing to a read error. CDR3 coding DNA: TGTGCCAGCAGCCCCCGTAGTGACAGTTATGGCTACACCTTC. It specifies CASSPRSDSYGYTF. This chain uses TRBV5-1 with TRBJ1-2; maybe TRBD1 (5 bases). Looked up from germline, CDR1 is SGHRS and CDR2 is YFSETQ. The CDR3 is made up of 14 amino acids.

There are many counts of this clonotype. The chain uses TRBV19 and TRBJ2-7, with a tentative D call TRBD2 (5 bases). With 7 bases removed from V and 2 bases from J, the gap between germline ends came to 15 bases. Germline CDR1 and CDR2: LNHDA and SQIVND (reference sequence). The CDR3 sequence is 14 residues long. The DNA for the CDR3 is TGTGCCAGTACCGCCGGACTGGGGACCTACGAGCAGTACTTC. Amino acid sequence: CASTAGLGTYEQYF.

This clonotype has just one count. The chain is built from TRBV7-9 and TRBJ2-7; 14 nucleotides match TRBD2. CDR3 size: 18 residues. Trimming removed 4 bases from V and 1 base from J; junction bases left unmatched: 9. The germline CDR1 and CDR2 sequences are SEHNR and FQNEAQ (reference sequence). The CDR3: CASSSKTSGGALSYEQYF. CDR3 bases: TGTGCCAGCAGCTCAAAGACTAGCGGGGGGGCCCTTTCCTACGAGCAGTACTTC.

The rearrangement uses TRBV15 and TRBJ2-5; 8 positions match TRBD2. In germline, CDR1 is LNHNV, CDR2 YYDKDF (reference sequence). The V and J ends lost 0 bases and 3 bases, in that order; junction bases with no gene match: 6. The length of the CDR3 is 16 residues. The CDR3 region is CATSRDKRAGEETQYF. The DNA for the CDR3 is TGTGCCACCAGCAGAGATAAAAGAGCGGGAGAAGAGACCCAGTACTTC.

This clonotype was observed at least ten times. The chain employs TRBV6-5 and TRBJ2-3; 7 bases align to TRBD1. Losses at the gene ends were 6 bases for V and 0 bases for J; bases not matched to a gene: 3. This CDR3 has 14 residues. Germline CDR1 reads MNHEY; CDR2 reads SVGAGI. In DNA, the CDR3 is TGTGCCAGCAGCCCGACAGGGAGCACAGATACGCAGTATTTT. Translating gives CASSPTGSTDTQYF.

As regards this clonotype: Its ends do not fully match the called genes, so a read error is possible. The V and J genes are TRBV5-1 and TRBJ2-7; 10 bases match TRBD1. Germline assignment: CDR1 SGHRS and CDR2 YFSETQ. This CDR3 contains 14 residues. CDR3 nucleotide sequence: TGTGCCAGCAGCACCCGGACAGGGGGCTACGAGCAGTACTTC. Its translation: CASSTRTGGYEQYF.

This clonotype was recorded many times. The chain uses TRBV30 and TRBJ1-2, with D perhaps matching TRBD1 (5 bases). The CDR3 runs 13 residues. Trimming left V 1 base short and J 8 bases short, with 14 bases between. CDR1 and CDR2 from the germline V gene are GTSNPN and SVGIG (reference sequence). The CDR3 DNA reads as TGTGCCTGGAGTGGTGACAGTGGCGGCGGCTACACCTTC. Amino acids: CAWSGDSGGGYTF.

The chain links TRBV10-1 to TRBJ1-3; 7 bases are a match to TRBD1. The J segment lost 8 bases and the V segment lost 5 bases, leaving 9 bases of the junction unmatched. The CDR3 totals 14 residues. CDR1 is WNHNN, CDR2 SYGVQD, per germline (reference sequence). In DNA form, the CDR3 reads TGCGCCAGCAGTCCCGGGACAGACGGCGACACCATATATTTT. Translating it yields CASSPGTDGDTIYF.

This clonotype was counted many times. The chain links TRBV29-1 to TRBJ2-1; D call uncertain. Germline V lookup: CDR1 SQVTM, CDR2 ANQGSEA. The ends were cut back, 0 bases at V and 2 bases at J, with 11 bases in the middle. This CDR3 comprises 15 residues. The CDR3, as DNA: TGCAGCGTTGAAGATCTCCAGGCCCCCTACAATGAGCAGTTCTTC. As protein: CSVEDLQAPYNEQFF.

As for this clonotype: This may arise from a read error, as a much more abundant clone is one base away. The genes are TRBV20-1 and TRBJ1-3; no clear D gene. Looked up from germline, CDR1 is DFQATT and CDR2 is SNEGSKA (reference sequence). This CDR3 is built from 15 residues. The CDR3 is CSARDSGVLGSTIYF. The DNA of the CDR3 is TGCAGTGCTAGGGACTCCGGGGTTCTGGGAAGCACCATATATTTT.